A selection of T cell receptor beta chains follows, all from one sample in a study of shared clonotypes between healthy human individuals. Assay: immunoSEQ multiplex PCR; the TCRdb copy retains only in-frame clones and omits some. The table shows millions of clones, with more than 90% occurring only once. Sequenced material: naive CD4+ T cells sorted from blood. These receptor sequences come from a man between 18 and 35 years old in good health. Both conserved end residues are part of each CDR3. Each record gives: J gene, D gene, clone size, V gene, CDR3 protein, CDR3 DNA. D genes are given only for firm matches. Some rows mark clone size as missing; the rest say once, few, many or name a class of expanded clone.

j_call: TRBJ1-5; d_call: .; clone_size: .; v_call: TRBV9; cdr3_aa: CASSGDGGLGNQPQHF; cdr3_nt: TGTGCCAGCAGCGGAGACGGGGGTTTGGGGAATCAGCCCCAGCATTTT
j_call: TRBJ1-5; d_call: .; clone_size: .; v_call: TRBV7-8; cdr3_aa: CASSLGVNEPQHF; cdr3_nt: TGTGCCAGCAGCTTGGGGGTGAATGAGCCCCAGCATTTT
j_call: TRBJ2-5; d_call: TRBD2; clone_size: once; v_call: TRBV25-1; cdr3_aa: CASSDSGIKKTQYF; cdr3_nt: TGTGCCAGCAGTGATAGCGGGATCAAGAAGACCCAGTACTTC
j_call: TRBJ2-3; d_call: TRBD2; clone_size: .; v_call: TRBV29-1; cdr3_aa: CSVKGLRGGTDTQYF; cdr3_nt: TGCAGCGTGAAGGGTTTGCGGGGGGGCACGGATACGCAGTATTTT
j_call: TRBJ2-2; d_call: TRBD2; clone_size: .; v_call: TRBV20-1; cdr3_aa: CSAHGGERLFF; cdr3_nt: TGCAGTGCCCACGGGGGGGAGAGGCTGTTTTTT
j_call: TRBJ2-5; d_call: .; clone_size: .; v_call: TRBV18; cdr3_aa: CASSPQMSRDGETQYF; cdr3_nt: TGTGCCAGCTCACCACAGATGTCGAGGGATGGTGAGACCCAGTACTTC
j_call: TRBJ2-1; d_call: .; clone_size: .; v_call: TRBV5-4; cdr3_aa: CASIISPSNNEQFF; cdr3_nt: TGTGCCAGCATCATATCCCCTAGCAACAATGAGCAGTTCTTC
j_call: TRBJ2-4; d_call: .; clone_size: .; v_call: TRBV28; cdr3_aa: CASSPMGGAMSLAKNIQYF; cdr3_nt: TGTGCCAGCAGTCCCATGGGCGGGGCGATGTCCCTAGCCAAAAACATTCAGTACTTC
j_call: TRBJ2-3; d_call: TRBD1; clone_size: .; v_call: TRBV11-2; cdr3_aa: CASSLEGTVTDTQYF; cdr3_nt: TGTGCCAGCAGCTTAGAGGGGACAGTCACAGATACGCAGTATTTT
j_call: TRBJ1-2; d_call: TRBD1; clone_size: .; v_call: TRBV5-1; cdr3_aa: CASSHGQGADGYTF; cdr3_nt: TGCGCCAGCAGCCACGGACAGGGGGCTGATGGCTACACCTTC
j_call: TRBJ2-7; d_call: TRBD2; clone_size: .; v_call: TRBV14; cdr3_aa: CASSQDWTSGRISYEQYF; cdr3_nt: TGTGCCAGCAGCCAAGATTGGACTAGCGGGAGGATCTCCTACGAGCAGTACTTC
j_call: TRBJ1-5; d_call: .; clone_size: .; v_call: TRBV30; cdr3_aa: CAWSVGAGDQPQHF; cdr3_nt: TGTGCCTGGAGTGTAGGGGCAGGCGACCAGCCCCAGCATTTT
j_call: TRBJ1-1; d_call: .; clone_size: .; v_call: TRBV5-1; cdr3_aa: CASTRDTPNTEAFF; cdr3_nt: TGCGCCAGCACCCGAGACACCCCGAACACTGAAGCTTTCTTT
j_call: TRBJ2-5; d_call: .; clone_size: .; v_call: TRBV7-2; cdr3_aa: CASSSLGSTQYF; cdr3_nt: TGTGCCAGCAGCTCCCTAGGGTCGACCCAGTACTTC
j_call: TRBJ2-2; d_call: TRBD1; clone_size: .; v_call: TRBV19; cdr3_aa: CASSVQGANTGELFF; cdr3_nt: TGTGCCAGTAGTGTGCAGGGGGCGAACACCGGGGAGCTGTTTTTT
j_call: TRBJ1-2; d_call: TRBD1; clone_size: .; v_call: TRBV18; cdr3_aa: CASSPLGTGVNYGYTF; cdr3_nt: TGTGCCAGCTCACCACTGGGGACAGGGGTTAACTATGGCTACACCTTC
j_call: TRBJ1-1; d_call: TRBD1; clone_size: few; v_call: TRBV10-1; cdr3_aa: CASSGQTGGAFF; cdr3_nt: TGCGCCAGCAGCGGACAAACAGGGGGAGCTTTCTTT
j_call: TRBJ2-1; d_call: TRBD2; clone_size: .; v_call: TRBV10-2; cdr3_aa: CASSEALAGGHEQFF; cdr3_nt: TGCGCCAGCAGTGAGGCACTAGCGGGAGGGCATGAGCAGTTCTTC
j_call: TRBJ2-7; d_call: TRBD2; clone_size: once; v_call: TRBV7-9; cdr3_aa: CASSLGTSGSREQYF; cdr3_nt: TGTGCCAGCAGCCTTGGGACTAGCGGGAGTCGCGAGCAGTACTTC
j_call: TRBJ2-7; d_call: TRBD1; clone_size: .; v_call: TRBV27; cdr3_aa: CASSPRDRAPYEQYF; cdr3_nt: TGTGCCAGCAGTCCGAGGGACAGGGCCCCCTACGAGCAGTACTTC
j_call: TRBJ1-1; d_call: .; clone_size: .; v_call: TRBV19; cdr3_aa: CASSIDSFKPTATAFF; cdr3_nt: TGTGCCAGTAGTATAGATTCGTTCAAACCGACGGCTACCGCTTTCTTT
j_call: TRBJ1-2; d_call: .; clone_size: .; v_call: TRBV18; cdr3_aa: CASSPDGRSGGYTF; cdr3_nt: TGTGCCAGCTCACCCGATGGCAGGTCGGGAGGCTACACCTTC